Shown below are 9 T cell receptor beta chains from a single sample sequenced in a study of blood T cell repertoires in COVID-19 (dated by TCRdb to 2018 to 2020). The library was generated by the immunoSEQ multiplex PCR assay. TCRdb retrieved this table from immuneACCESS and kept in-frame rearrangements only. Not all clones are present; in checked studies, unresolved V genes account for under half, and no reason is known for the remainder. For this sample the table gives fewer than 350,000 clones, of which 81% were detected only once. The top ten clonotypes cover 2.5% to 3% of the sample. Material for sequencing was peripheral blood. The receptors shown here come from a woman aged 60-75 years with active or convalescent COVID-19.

DNA of the CDR3: TGTGCCAGCAGCTACTACCGGGACAGGGAAGAGACCCAGTACTTC. Protein: CASSYYRDREETQYF. The chain is built from TRBV11-2 and TRBJ2-5; 9 positions agree with TRBD1. The CDR3 runs to 15 residues. V gave up 4 bases and J gave up 3 bases; unmatched junction bases: 6. The germline CDR1 and CDR2 sequences are SGHAT and FQNNGV.

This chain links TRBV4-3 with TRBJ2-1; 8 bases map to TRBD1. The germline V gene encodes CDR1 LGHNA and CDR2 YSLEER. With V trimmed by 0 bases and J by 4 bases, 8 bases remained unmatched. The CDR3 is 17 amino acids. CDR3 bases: TGCGCCAGCAGCCAAGATTGGGCCAGGGGGCTGTACAATGAGCAGTTCTTC. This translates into CASSQDWARGLYNEQFF.

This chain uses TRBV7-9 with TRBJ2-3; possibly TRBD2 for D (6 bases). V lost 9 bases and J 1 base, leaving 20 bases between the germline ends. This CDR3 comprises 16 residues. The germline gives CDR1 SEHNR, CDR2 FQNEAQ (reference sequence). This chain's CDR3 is CARPPGVWNCTDTQYF. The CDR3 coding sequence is TGTGCCAGACCCCCGGGAGTTTGGAACTGCACAGATACGCAGTATTTT.

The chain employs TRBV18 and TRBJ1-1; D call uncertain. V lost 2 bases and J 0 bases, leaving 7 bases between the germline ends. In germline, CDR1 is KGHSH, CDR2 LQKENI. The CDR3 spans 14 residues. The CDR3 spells CASSPGEMNTEAFF. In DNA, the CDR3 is TGTGCCAGCTCACCAGGGGAGATGAACACTGAAGCTTTCTTT.

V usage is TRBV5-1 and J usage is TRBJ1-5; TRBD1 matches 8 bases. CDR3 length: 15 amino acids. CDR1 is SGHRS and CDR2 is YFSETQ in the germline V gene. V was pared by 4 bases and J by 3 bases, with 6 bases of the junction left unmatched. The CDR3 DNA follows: TGCGCCAGCAGCCCCGGACAGGGCTACAATCAGCCCCAGCATTTT. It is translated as CASSPGQGYNQPQHF.

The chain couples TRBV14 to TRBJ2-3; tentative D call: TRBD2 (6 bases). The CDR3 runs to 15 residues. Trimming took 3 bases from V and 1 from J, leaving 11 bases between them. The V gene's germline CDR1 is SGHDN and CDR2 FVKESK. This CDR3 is CASSHPRGGTDTQYF. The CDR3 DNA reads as TGTGCCAGCAGCCACCCGCGCGGGGGCACAGATACGCAGTATTTT.

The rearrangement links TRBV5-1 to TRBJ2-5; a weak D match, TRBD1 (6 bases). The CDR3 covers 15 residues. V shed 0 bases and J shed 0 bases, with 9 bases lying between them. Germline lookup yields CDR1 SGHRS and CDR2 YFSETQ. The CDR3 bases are TGCGCCAGCAGCTTGGGACAGGCCTACCAAGAGACCCAGTACTTC. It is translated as CASSLGQAYQETQYF. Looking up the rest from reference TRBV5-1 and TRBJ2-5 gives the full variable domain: KAGVTQTPRYLIKTRGQQVTLSCSPISGHRSVSWYQQTPGQGLQFLFEYFSETQRNKGNFPGRFSGRQFSNSRSEMNVSTLELGDSALYLCASSLGQAYQETQYFGPGTRLLVL.

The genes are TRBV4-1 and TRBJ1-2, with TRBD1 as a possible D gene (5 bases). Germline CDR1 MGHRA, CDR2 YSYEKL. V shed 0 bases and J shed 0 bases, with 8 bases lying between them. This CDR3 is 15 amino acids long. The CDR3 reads CASSQDAGPNYGYTF. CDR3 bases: TGCGCCAGCAGCCAAGACGCGGGACCTAACTATGGCTACACCTTC.

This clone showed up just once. Written as DNA, the CDR3 is TGTGCCACCCGCGGCGGGACAGGGGGCTACGAGCAGTACTTC. This translates into CATRGGTGGYEQYF. The J gene is TRBJ2-7, the V gene TRBV28; 11 bases align to TRBD1. Germline V gives CDR1 MDHEN, CDR2 SYDVKM. The CDR3 is 14 residues long. Germline trimming cut 10 bases from V and 3 bases from J; bases unmatched to any gene: 8. The full variable domain, its missing parts supplied by reference TRBV28 and TRBJ2-7, is DVKVTQSSRYLVKRTGEKVFLECVQDMDHENMFWYRQDPGLGLRLIYFSYDVKMKEKGDIPEGYSVSREKKERFSLILESASTNQTSMYLCATRGGTGGYEQYFGPGTRLTVT.